The 5 T cell receptor beta chains below come from one sample, sequenced in a study of blood T cell repertoires in COVID-19. Produced via immunoSEQ multiplex PCR; TCRdb's table is partial and in-frame only. Of about 220,000 clones detected, less than 90% appear once; the ten largest clones hold 20%. Sequenced sample: peripheral blood. These receptors were taken from a man younger than 40 with active or convalescent COVID-19.

Here the CDR3 reads CASSLPPGGNVLGNEQFF. For the CDR3, the DNA is TGTGCCAGCAGCTTACCACCGGGAGGGAACGTACTGGGGAATGAGCAGTTCTTC. The chain employs TRBV7-6 and TRBJ2-1; 8 nucleotides match TRBD2. CDR1 and CDR2 (germline): SGHVS, FNYEAQ. This CDR3 is built from 18 residues. Losses at the gene ends were 2 bases for V and 7 bases for J; bases not matched to a gene: 16.

The rearrangement links TRBV5-1 to TRBJ1-1, with D unclear. V shed 0 bases and J shed 1 base, with 7 bases lying between them. The length of the CDR3 is 14 residues. From germline, CDR1 is SGHRS and CDR2 YFSETQ. The CDR3 DNA sequence: TGCGCCAGCAGCTTGGAACCGGGGAACACTGAAGCTTTCTTT. Its translation is CASSLEPGNTEAFF.

This sequence joins TRBV30 and TRBJ1-5, with 9 bases that match TRBD1. V lost 0 bases, J lost 4 bases, and 4 bases stayed unmatched. Germline V gives CDR1 GTSNPN, CDR2 SVGIG (reference sequence). There are 15 residues in the CDR3. In DNA form, the CDR3 reads TGTGCCTGGAGTGTCGGGGGACAGGGTAATCAGCCCCAGCATTTT. Encoded protein: CAWSVGGQGNQPQHF.

The genes are TRBV12-5 and TRBJ1-1; 7 bases map to TRBD1. Germline V gene data show CDR1 as LGHNT and CDR2 as FRNRAP. CDR3 length equals 13 residues. V was pared by 5 bases and J by 3 bases, with 3 bases of the junction left unmatched. The CDR3 region is CASGTDRDTEAFF. DNA of the CDR3: TGTGCTAGTGGTACCGACAGGGACACTGAAGCTTTCTTT.

The chain recombines TRBV20-1 with TRBJ1-1, with unresolved D. Germline V CDR1 and CDR2: DFQATT, SNEGSKA (reference sequence). The V gene lost 7 bases and the J gene lost 1 base, with 7 bases spanning the gap. The CDR3 consists of 11 residues. The CDR3 spells CSVEGNTEAFF. CDR3 DNA sequence: TGCAGTGTTGAGGGGAACACTGAAGCTTTCTTT.